Included here is one T cell receptor (beta chain) sequence, with context. The antigen is not known. This entry belongs to a study of T cell repertoires in ileal Crohn's disease. Whole-study context: The M6 sample came from neoterminal ileum during colonoscopy after surgery. General study results and limits: Clonal expansions were more frequent in active smokers than non-smokers at surgery.

Time point here: neoterminal ileum biopsy at postoperative endoscopy, about 6 months after surgery. Included were adult ileal or ileocolonic Crohn's patients indicated for ileocolonic resection. CDR1 is MNHNY and CDR2 is SVGAGI in the germline V gene (reference sequence). There are 14 residues in the CDR3. Germline trimming cut 4 bases from V and 10 bases from J; bases unmatched to any gene: 9. Method: immunoSEQ multiplex PCR; TCRdb's copy keeps in-frame clones and lacks some. Altogether more than 15,000 clones are present, approximately 77% being singletons, with the ten largest covering 4.2%. J is TRBJ1-1 and V is TRBV6-6; TRBD1 aligns across 10 bases. This TCR was sampled from an adult with Crohn's disease. Source material: ileal tissue. For the CDR3, the DNA is TGTGCCAGCAGTTCCGTGACAGGGGGCTATGGAGCTTTCTTT. It specifies CASSSVTGGYGAFF.